The rows below give T cell receptor beta chains drawn from one sample of a study of blood T cell repertoires in COVID-19. TCRdb's copy holds only in-frame clones and misses some; the assay was immunoSEQ multiplex PCR. Among 300,000 or so clones listed, 87% were seen once. Source material: peripheral blood. Receptor source: a man aged 45-60 years with active or convalescent COVID-19. Both conserved end residues are part of each CDR3. The order of the fields is J gene, V gene, D gene, clone size, CDR3 DNA, CDR3 protein. D genes are given only for firm matches. Size tells how often a clone was seen (once, few, many) or the class of an expanded clone, and some rows leave it out.

j_gene: TRBJ2-1
v_gene: TRBV15
d_gene: NA
abundance: NA
CDR3nt: TGTGCCACCAGGCGAGATATCGGCAATGAGCAGTTCTTC
CDR3aa: CATRRDIGNEQFF

j_gene: TRBJ2-5
v_gene: TRBV9
d_gene: NA
abundance: NA
CDR3nt: TGTGCCAGCAGCCCCGGGGTCGTATCTCAAGAGACCCAGTACTTC
CDR3aa: CASSPGVVSQETQYF

j_gene: TRBJ2-1
v_gene: TRBV7-2
d_gene: TRBD1
abundance: NA
CDR3nt: TGTGCCAGCAGCCCGGGTGGGGCAGGGGGCAATGAGCAGTTCTTC
CDR3aa: CASSPGGAGGNEQFF

j_gene: TRBJ2-1
v_gene: TRBV19
d_gene: TRBD2
abundance: once
CDR3nt: TGTGCCAGTAGTATAAACGGGGGGGCCGATGAGCAGTTCTTC
CDR3aa: CASSINGGADEQFF

j_gene: TRBJ2-1
v_gene: TRBV2
d_gene: NA
abundance: NA
CDR3nt: TGTGCCAGCAGTGAACCACGCGGGGCGAACAATGAGCAGTTCTTC
CDR3aa: CASSEPRGANNEQFF

j_gene: TRBJ2-1
v_gene: TRBV15
d_gene: NA
abundance: NA
CDR3nt: TGTGCCACCAGCAGAGCGGGGACATATCCCAATGAGCAGTTCTTC
CDR3aa: CATSRAGTYPNEQFF

j_gene: TRBJ1-5
v_gene: TRBV24-1
d_gene: NA
abundance: NA
CDR3nt: TGTGCCACCAGTGACTTCCGAGGGGGTCCCCAGCATTTT
CDR3aa: CATSDFRGGPQHF

j_gene: TRBJ1-2
v_gene: TRBV3-1/TRBV3-2
d_gene: NA
abundance: few
CDR3nt: TGTGCCAGCAGCCAAGGACTAAACGGCTACACCTTC
CDR3aa: CASSQGLNGYTF

j_gene: TRBJ2-2
v_gene: TRBV5-1
d_gene: NA
abundance: many
CDR3nt: TGCGCCAGCAGCTTGGACATGAACACCGGGGAGCTGTTTTTT
CDR3aa: CASSLDMNTGELFF

j_gene: TRBJ1-4
v_gene: TRBV28
d_gene: TRBD1
abundance: NA
CDR3nt: TGTGCCAGCAGGCCGGGACAGACTAATGAAAAACTGTTTTTT
CDR3aa: CASRPGQTNEKLFF

j_gene: TRBJ1-3
v_gene: TRBV6-4
d_gene: TRBD1
abundance: NA
CDR3nt: TGTGCCAGCAGCCCCCAGGGACAGCCAAACACCATATATTTT
CDR3aa: CASSPQGQPNTIYF

j_gene: TRBJ2-7
v_gene: TRBV29-1
d_gene: TRBD1
abundance: NA
CDR3nt: TGCAGCGTAACGGGACAGGGGGTCGAGCAGTACTTC
CDR3aa: CSVTGQGVEQYF

j_gene: TRBJ1-2
v_gene: TRBV7-3
d_gene: NA
abundance: NA
CDR3nt: TGTGCCAGCAGTCCTGGGGAGATTGGGGGCTACACCTTC
CDR3aa: CASSPGEIGGYTF

j_gene: TRBJ2-2
v_gene: TRBV19
d_gene: TRBD1
abundance: NA
CDR3nt: TGTGCCAGTAGTATGCAGACAGGGTACACCGGGGAGCTGTTTTTT
CDR3aa: CASSMQTGYTGELFF

j_gene: TRBJ2-2
v_gene: TRBV2
d_gene: TRBD1
abundance: NA
CDR3nt: TGTGCCAGCAGGTCACAGGGGCGGACCGGGGAGCTGTTTTTT
CDR3aa: CASRSQGRTGELFF

j_gene: TRBJ2-7
v_gene: TRBV28
d_gene: TRBD2
abundance: NA
CDR3nt: TGTGCCAGCAGTCCAGCGGGGACCTCCTACGAGCAGTACTTC
CDR3aa: CASSPAGTSYEQYF

j_gene: TRBJ2-7
v_gene: TRBV5-6
d_gene: TRBD1
abundance: NA
CDR3nt: TGTGCCAGCAGCTTGCGCTTCACAGGGGGCTCCTACGAGCAGTACTTC
CDR3aa: CASSLRFTGGSYEQYF

j_gene: TRBJ1-2
v_gene: TRBV15
d_gene: NA
abundance: NA
CDR3nt: TGTGCCACCAGCACCCACAAGCGGGGAGCCACGTATGGCTACACCTTC
CDR3aa: CATSTHKRGATYGYTF

j_gene: TRBJ1-1
v_gene: TRBV19
d_gene: NA
abundance: NA
CDR3nt: TGTGCCAGTAGTATTCAGGGCGGAATGAACACTGAAGCTTTCTTT
CDR3aa: CASSIQGGMNTEAFF

j_gene: TRBJ2-5
v_gene: TRBV2
d_gene: NA
abundance: NA
CDR3nt: TGTGCCAGCAGTGCGTCGGCCGCCGGGGAGACCCAGTACTTC
CDR3aa: CASSASAAGETQYF

j_gene: TRBJ2-3
v_gene: TRBV4-2
d_gene: TRBD1
abundance: once
CDR3nt: TGTGCCAGCAGCCACCAGTATATTCGGGCCGCCGGGACAGTAACAGATACGCAGTATTTT
CDR3aa: CASSHQYIRAAGTVTDTQYF